This paragraph covers one T cell receptor (beta chain) sequence. The RNA input was roughly 0.45 to 1 ug, and it was reverse transcribed with random hexamers. TCRdb analysed the immunoSEQ multiplex PCR reads with MiXCR anew, one entry per CDR3 protein. The sample has a few hundred thousand distinct CDR3 sequences, 85% to 95% seen once; the top ten hold approximately 0.081%. The record originates from a study of CD8 T cells in Susac syndrome. V shed 8 bases and J shed 8 bases, with 19 bases lying between them. The CDR3 is made up of 14 amino acids. The chain is built from TRBV12-3 or TRBV12-4 and TRBJ2-1; a possible D gene is TRBD2 (6 bases). The sequence came from a human donor with multiple sclerosis. Sequenced input: CD4+ T cells from PBMCs. DNA for the CDR3: TGTGCCAGCCGAGGCGGGGTAGCCCTCGATGAGCAGTTCTTC. Protein: CASRGGVALDEQFF.